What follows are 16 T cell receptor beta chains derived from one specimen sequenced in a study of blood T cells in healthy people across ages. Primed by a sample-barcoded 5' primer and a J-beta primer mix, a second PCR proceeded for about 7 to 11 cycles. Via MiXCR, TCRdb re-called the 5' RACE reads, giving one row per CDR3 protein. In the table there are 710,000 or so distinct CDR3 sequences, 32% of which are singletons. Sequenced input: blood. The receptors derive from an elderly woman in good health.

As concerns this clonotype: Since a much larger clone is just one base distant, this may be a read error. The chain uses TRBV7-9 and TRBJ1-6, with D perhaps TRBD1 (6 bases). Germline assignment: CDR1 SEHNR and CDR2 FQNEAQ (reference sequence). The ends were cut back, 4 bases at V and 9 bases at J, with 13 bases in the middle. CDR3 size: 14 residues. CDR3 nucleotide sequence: TGTGCCAGCAGCTCCCCGGGGGCACCTTCACCCCTCCACTTT. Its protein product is CASSSPGAPSPLHF.

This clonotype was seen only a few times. CDR3 protein: CASSWDATEAFF. The DNA for the CDR3 is TGTGCCAGCAGCTGGGACGCCACTGAAGCTTTCTTT. V and J are TRBV6-2 or TRBV6-3 and TRBJ1-1; D possibly corresponds to TRBD1 (5 bases). V was clipped by 6 bases and J by 4 bases, with 9 bases between them. Germline CDR1 and CDR2: MNHEY and SVGEGT. The CDR3 extends over 12 amino acids.

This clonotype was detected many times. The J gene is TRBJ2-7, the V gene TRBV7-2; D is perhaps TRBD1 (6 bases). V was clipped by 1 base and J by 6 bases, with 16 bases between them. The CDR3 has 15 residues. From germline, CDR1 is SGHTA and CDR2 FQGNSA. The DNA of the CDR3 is TGTGCCAGCAGCTTAGACGCGGACAGTTTTGGCGAGCAGTACTTC. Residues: CASSLDADSFGEQYF. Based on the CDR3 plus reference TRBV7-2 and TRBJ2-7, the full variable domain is GAGVSQSPSNKVTEKGKDVELRCDPISGHTALYWYRQSLGQGLEFLIYFQGNSAPDKSGLPSDRFSAERTGGSVSTLTIQRTQQEDSAVYLCASSLDADSFGEQYFGPGTRLTVT.

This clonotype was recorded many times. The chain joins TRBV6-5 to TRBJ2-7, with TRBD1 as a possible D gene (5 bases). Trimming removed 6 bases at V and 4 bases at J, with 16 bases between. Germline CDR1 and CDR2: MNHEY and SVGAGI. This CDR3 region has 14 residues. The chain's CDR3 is CASRSGHSVYEQYF. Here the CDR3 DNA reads TGTGCCAGCAGATCTGGACACTCCGTTTACGAGCAGTACTTC.

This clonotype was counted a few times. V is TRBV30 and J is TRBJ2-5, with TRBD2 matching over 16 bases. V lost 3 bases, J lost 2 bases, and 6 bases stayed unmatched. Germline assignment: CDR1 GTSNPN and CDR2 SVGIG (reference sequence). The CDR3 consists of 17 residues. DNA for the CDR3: TGTGCCTGGAGACCGGGACTAGCGGGGGGGAGACAAGAGACCCAGTACTTC. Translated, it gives CAWRPGLAGGRQETQYF.

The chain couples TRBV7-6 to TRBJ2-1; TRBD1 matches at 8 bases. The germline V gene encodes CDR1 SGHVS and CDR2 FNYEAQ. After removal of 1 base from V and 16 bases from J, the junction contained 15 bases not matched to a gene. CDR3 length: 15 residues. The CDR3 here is CASSLETGAYNGRFF. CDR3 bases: TGTGCCAGCAGCTTAGAGACAGGGGCCTACAATGGGCGCTTCTTC.

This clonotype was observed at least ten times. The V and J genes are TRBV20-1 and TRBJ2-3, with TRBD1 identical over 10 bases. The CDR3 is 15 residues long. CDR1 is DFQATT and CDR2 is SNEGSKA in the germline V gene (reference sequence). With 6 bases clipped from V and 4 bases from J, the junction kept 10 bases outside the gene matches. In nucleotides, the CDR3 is TGCAGTGCCAAAAGGACAGGGGGAGGTGCAGATACGCAGTATTTT. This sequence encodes CSAKRTGGGADTQYF.

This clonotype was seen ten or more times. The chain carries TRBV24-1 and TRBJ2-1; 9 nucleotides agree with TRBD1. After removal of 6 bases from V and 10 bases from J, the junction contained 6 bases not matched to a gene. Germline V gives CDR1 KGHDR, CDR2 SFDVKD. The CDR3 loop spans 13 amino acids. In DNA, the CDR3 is TGTGCCACCAGTCGGGACAGGGTAGGCGAGCAGTTCTTC. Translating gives CATSRDRVGEQFF.

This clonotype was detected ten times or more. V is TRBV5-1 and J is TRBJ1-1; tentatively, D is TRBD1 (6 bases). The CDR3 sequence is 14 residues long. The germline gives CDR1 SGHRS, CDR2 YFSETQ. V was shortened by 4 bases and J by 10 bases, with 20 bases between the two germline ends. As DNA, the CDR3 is TGCGCCAGCAGCATAGAAGCAGGGGATCGACGAGCTTTCTTT. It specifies CASSIEAGDRRAFF.

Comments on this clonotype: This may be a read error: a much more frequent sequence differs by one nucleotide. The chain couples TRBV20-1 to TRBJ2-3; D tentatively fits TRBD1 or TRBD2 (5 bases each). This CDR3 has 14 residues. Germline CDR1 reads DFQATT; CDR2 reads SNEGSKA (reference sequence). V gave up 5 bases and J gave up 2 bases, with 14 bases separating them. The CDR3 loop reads CSARLEGFTDTQYF. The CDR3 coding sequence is TGCAGTGCTCGGCTCGAGGGGTTCACAGATACGCAGTATTTT.

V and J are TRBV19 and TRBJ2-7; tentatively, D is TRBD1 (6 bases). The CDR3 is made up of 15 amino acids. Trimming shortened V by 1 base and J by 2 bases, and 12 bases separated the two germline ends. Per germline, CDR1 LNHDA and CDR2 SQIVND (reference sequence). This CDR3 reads CASSIGRTATYEQYF. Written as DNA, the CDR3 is TGTGCCAGTAGTATAGGCCGGACAGCCACCTACGAGCAGTACTTC. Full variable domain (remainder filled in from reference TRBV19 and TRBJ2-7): DGGITQSPKYLFRKEGQNVTLSCEQNLNHDAMYWYRQDPGQGLRLIYYSQIVNDFQKGDIAEGYSVSREKKESFPLTVTSAQKNPTAFYLCASSIGRTATYEQYFGPGTRLTVT.

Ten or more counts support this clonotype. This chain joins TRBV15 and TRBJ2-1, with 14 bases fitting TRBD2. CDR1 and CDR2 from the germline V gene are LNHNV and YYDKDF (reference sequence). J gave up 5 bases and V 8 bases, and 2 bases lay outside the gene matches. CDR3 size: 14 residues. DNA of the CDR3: TGTGCCACCCGACTAGCGGGGGGGGACAATGAGCAGTTCTTC. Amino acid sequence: CATRLAGGDNEQFF. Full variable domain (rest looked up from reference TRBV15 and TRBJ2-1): DAMVIQNPRYQVTQFGKPVTLSCSQTLNHNVMYWYQQKSSQAPKLLFHYYDKDFNNEADTPDNFQSRRPNTSFCFLDIRSPGLGDTAMYLCATRLAGGDNEQFFGPGTRLTVL.

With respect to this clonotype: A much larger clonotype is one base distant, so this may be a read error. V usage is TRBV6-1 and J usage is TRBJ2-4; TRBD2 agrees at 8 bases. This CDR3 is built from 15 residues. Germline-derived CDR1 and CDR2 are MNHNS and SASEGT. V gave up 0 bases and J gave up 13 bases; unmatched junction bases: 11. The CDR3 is CASSEATSGNNEQYF. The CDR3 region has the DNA TGTGCCAGCAGTGAAGCTACTAGCGGAAACAATGAGCAGTACTTC.

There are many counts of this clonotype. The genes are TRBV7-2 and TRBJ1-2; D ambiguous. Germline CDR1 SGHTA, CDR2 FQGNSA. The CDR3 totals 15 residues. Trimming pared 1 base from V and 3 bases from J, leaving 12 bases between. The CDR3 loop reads CASSLDTVYHYGYTF. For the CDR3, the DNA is TGTGCCAGCAGCTTAGACACGGTTTACCACTATGGCTACACCTTC.

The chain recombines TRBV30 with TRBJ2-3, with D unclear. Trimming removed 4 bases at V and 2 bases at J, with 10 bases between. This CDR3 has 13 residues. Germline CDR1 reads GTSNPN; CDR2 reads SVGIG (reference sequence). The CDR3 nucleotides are TGTGCCTGGACATCCGGGTACACAGATACGCAGTATTTT. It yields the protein CAWTSGYTDTQYF.

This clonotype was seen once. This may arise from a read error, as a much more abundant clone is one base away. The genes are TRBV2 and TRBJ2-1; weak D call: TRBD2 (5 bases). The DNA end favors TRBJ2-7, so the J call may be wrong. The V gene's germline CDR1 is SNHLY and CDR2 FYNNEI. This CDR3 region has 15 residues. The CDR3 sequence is CASSENSVSYNEQYF. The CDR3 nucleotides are TGTGCCAGCAGTGAGAATAGCGTTTCCTACAATGAGCAGTACTTC.